This record looks at one T cell receptor (beta chain) sequence and its context. There are many counts of this clonotype. Its antigen is unknown. Per-nucleotide qualities are absent, and no much larger clonotype sits a single base away. Spanning cysteine to phenylalanine, the CDR3 consists of 14 amino acids. The kept DNA is CDR3 alone, 42 bases in frame from the first base. The V end loses 1 base and the J end loses 1 base, and a stretch of 7 bases separates them. The sample comes from a study of tumor-infiltrating lymphocytes in primary liver carcinoma (dated by TCRdb to the late 2010s). For context, the study as a whole: Of the five patients (three men and two women, aged 30 to 69 years), four had hepatocellular carcinoma and one had combined HCC and intrahepatic cholangiocarcinoma. High reproducibility was observed for the technical replicate repertoires, with mean shared-clone rates approximately 0.9 and correlation coefficients above 0.98. To link TCRbeta repertoire diversity to the local molecular phenotype, the approximately 25 tumor region samples were profiled with Agilent mRNA microarrays. A total of approximately 35 specimens from 5 patients, comprising some 25 tumor regions, 5 adjacent noncancerous liver tissues and 5 peripheral blood samples, were covered by TCRbeta repertoire sequencing. The tumors of the five patients were staged as T1-T3 N0M0, with maximum diameters ranging from roughly 4.2 to 10 cm. Across five regions of each liver tumor, along with adjacent normal tissue and blood, the study brought together TCRbeta repertoire sequencing, expression microarrays and whole-exome sequencing. Each sample produced about 3.5 to 7.13 million productive TCRbeta reads, and read depth showed no significant difference between tissue types. What the work shows at the level of the full study, not this receptor alone: Bulk unsorted samples precluded comparing CD4+ and CD8+ T cell repertoires. Because only the TCR beta chain was sequenced and unpaired alpha chains were not captured, true repertoire diversity is likely underestimated. Just about 8-25% of top clones turned up in all five regions of a tumor, which suggests spatial heterogeneity among tumor-infiltrating T cells. A significantly larger repertoire fraction was made up by the top 250 clones in tumors than in blood (p = 0.039). Repertoire overlap was higher between tumor regions (mean roughly 35%) than tumor-adjacent (around 17%) or tumor-blood (about 15%) pairs, consistent with antigen-driven expansion. The study included only four or five patients, and the authors note findings should be validated in a larger study.

TCRbeta-specific cDNA was reverse-transcribed from 500 ng total RNA using a constant-region primer and ProtoScript II reverse transcriptase. The TCRbeta libraries were prepared through three rounds of nested multiplex PCR following a slightly modified ARM-PCR procedure. Each of the first two PCR rounds ran for about 11 cycles using multiplex TRBV1-TRBV30 forward primers together with a Cbeta reverse primer. Sample barcodes and Illumina adapters were added in a final 25-cycle PCR using Deep VentR polymerase. Before sequencing, amplicons of 200-500 bp were purified from gel using a QIAquick gel extraction kit. An Illumina HiSeq 2500 was used to sequence the TCRbeta amplicons with 250-bp paired-end reads. Per the original workflow: Reads were quality-trimmed with Trimmomatic v0.33, and paired reads were merged with FLASH v1.2.11 to recover full CDR3 sequences. V, D and J germline segments were assigned to the rearranged TCRbeta sequences using MiGEC v1.2.1b. Clonotype statistics and Shannon-Wiener diversity indices were calculated with VDJtools v1.0.0. Except for diversity analysis, only the 250 most abundant clonotypes of each sample were used in subsequent analyses to reduce sampling bias. TCRdb trimmed the raw reads at Q25, called clones with MiXCR and kept productive beta chains. Rows with a matching CDR3 protein are joined into one entry that keeps the most common DNA and genes. For this entry, the V and J calls and clone size follow TCRdb and not the study's own pipeline. This sample has approximately 100,000 distinct CDR3 sequences in its table, and approximately 70% of those were observed once. The ten most abundant clones make up 10% to 15% of the sample.

Total RNA and DNA were co-extracted without cell sorting from approximately 20-30 mg of bulk tissue using the AllPrep DNA/RNA mini kit. Four or five patients with histopathologically diagnosed primary liver carcinoma underwent surgical resection in China between 2015 and 2016. At the time of sampling, the patients had chronic HBV infection and had not received any treatment. Five spatially separated regions were sampled per tumor: superior, inferior, left-lateral and right-lateral poles, plus the tumor centre. More than 75% viable tumor cells were found by histology in every tumor sample. Each fresh piece of tumor and adjacent tissue was cut in two, with one half stored in RNAlater at -80 degrees C and the other half sent for histology.

The sample consisted of liver tumor tissue from sampling region 2. The sample's cell subset or site label, decoded: tumor region T2, inferior pole. The V and J genes are TRBV12-3 or TRBV12-4 and TRBJ1-1; confidence is insufficient to name the D gene. The TCR sequence derives from a woman aged 55-70 years with primary liver carcinoma and hepatitis B virus infection. The CDR3 here reads CASSLGHKNTEAFF. In nucleotides, the sequence is TGTGCCAGCAGTTTAGGGCACAAGAACACTGAAGCTTTCTTT.